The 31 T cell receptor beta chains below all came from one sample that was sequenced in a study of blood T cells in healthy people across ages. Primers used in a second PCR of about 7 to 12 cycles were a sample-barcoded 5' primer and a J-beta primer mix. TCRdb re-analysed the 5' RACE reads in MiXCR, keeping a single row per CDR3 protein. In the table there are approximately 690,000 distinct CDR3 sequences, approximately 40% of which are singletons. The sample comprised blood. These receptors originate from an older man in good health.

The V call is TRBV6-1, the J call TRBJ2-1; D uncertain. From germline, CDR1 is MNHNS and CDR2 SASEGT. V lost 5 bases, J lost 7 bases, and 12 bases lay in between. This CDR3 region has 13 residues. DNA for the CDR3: TGTGCCAGCAGTTCGAAAGGGTTGAATGAGCAGTTCTTC. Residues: CASSSKGLNEQFF.

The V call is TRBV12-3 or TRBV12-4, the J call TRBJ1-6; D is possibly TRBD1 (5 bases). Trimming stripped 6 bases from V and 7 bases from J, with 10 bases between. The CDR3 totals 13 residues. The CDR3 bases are TGTGCCAGCAGCCGGGACGGGAATTCACCCCTCCACTTT. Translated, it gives CASSRDGNSPLHF.

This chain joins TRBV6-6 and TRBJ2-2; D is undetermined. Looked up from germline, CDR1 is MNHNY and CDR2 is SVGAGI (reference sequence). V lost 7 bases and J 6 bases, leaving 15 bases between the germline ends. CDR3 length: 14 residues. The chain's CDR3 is CASNHYLGAGELFF. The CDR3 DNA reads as TGTGCCAGCAACCATTATCTTGGGGCCGGGGAGCTGTTTTTT.

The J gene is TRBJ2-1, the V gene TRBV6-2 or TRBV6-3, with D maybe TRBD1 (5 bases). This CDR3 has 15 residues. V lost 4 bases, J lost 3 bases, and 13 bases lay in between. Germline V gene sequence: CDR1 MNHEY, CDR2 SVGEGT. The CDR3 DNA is TGTGCCAGCAGTTCCGGGTTACAGGTCTACAATGAGCAGTTCTTC. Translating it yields CASSSGLQVYNEQFF.

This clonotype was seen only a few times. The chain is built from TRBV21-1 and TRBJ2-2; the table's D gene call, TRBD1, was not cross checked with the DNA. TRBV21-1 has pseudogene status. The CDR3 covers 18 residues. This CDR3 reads CASSKTGTGGAGTGELFF. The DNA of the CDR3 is TGTGCCAGCAGCAAAACGGGGACAGGGGGCGCGGGCACCGGGGAGCTGTTTTTT.

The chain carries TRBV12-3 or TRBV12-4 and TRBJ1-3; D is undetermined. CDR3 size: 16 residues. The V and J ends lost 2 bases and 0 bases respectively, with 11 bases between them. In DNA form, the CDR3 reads TGTGCCAGCAGTTTAAGGTCGGAGTACTCTGGAAACACCATATATTTT. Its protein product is CASSLRSEYSGNTIYF.

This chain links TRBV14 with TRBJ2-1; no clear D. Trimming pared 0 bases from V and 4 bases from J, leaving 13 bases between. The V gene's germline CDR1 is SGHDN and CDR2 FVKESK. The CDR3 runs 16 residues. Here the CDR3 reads CASSQDWQASYNEQFF. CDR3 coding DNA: TGTGCCAGCAGCCAAGACTGGCAGGCCTCATACAATGAGCAGTTCTTC.

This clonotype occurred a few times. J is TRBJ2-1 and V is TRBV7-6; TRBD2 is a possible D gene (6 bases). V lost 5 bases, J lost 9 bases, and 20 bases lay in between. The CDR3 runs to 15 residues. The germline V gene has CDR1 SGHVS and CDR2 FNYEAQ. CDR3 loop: CASSPNRRGLGEQFF. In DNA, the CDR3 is TGTGCCAGCAGCCCCAACCGGCGGGGCCTTGGTGAGCAGTTCTTC.

In nucleotides, the CDR3 is TGTGCCAGCACCAAGAAAAACATTCAGTACTTC. This gives the protein CASTKKNIQYF. The V call is TRBV6-2 or TRBV6-3, the J call TRBJ2-4; D unresolved. The ends were cut back, 7 bases at V and 4 bases at J, with 5 bases in the middle. Germline CDR1 and CDR2: MNHEY and SVGEGT. The CDR3 totals 11 residues.

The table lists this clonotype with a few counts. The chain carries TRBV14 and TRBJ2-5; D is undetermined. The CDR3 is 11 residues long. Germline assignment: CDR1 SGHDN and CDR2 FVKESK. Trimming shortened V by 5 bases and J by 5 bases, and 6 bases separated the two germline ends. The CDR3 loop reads CASSASETQYF. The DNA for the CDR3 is TGTGCCAGCAGCGCATCGGAGACCCAGTACTTC.

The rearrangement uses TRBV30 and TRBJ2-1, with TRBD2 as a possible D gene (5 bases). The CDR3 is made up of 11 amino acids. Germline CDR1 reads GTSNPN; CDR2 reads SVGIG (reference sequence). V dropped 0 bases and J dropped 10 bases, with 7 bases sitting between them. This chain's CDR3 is CAWSVEREQFF. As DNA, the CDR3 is TGTGCCTGGAGTGTGGAGCGGGAGCAGTTCTTC.

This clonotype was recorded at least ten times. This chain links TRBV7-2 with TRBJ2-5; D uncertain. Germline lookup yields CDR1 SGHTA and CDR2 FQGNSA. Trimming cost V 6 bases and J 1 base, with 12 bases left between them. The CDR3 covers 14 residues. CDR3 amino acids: CASSPRPIQETQYF. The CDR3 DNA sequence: TGTGCCAGCAGTCCTAGACCCATCCAAGAGACCCAGTACTTC.

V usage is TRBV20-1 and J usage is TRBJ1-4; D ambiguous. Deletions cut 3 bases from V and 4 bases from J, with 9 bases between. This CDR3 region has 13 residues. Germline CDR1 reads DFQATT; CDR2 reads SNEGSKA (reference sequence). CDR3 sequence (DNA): TGCAGTGCTAGGTTCACTAGTAATGAAAAACTGTTTTTT. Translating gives CSARFTSNEKLFF.

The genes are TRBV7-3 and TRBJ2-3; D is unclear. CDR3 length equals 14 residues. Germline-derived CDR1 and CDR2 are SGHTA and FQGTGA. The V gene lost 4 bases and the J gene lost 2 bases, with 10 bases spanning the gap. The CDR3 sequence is CASSSTGYTDTQYF. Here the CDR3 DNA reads TGTGCCAGCAGCTCCACTGGATACACAGATACGCAGTATTTT.

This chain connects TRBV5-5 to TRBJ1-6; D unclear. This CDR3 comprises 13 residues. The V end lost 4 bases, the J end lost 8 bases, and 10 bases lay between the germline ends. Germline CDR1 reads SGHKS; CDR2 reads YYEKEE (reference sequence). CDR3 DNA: TGTGCCAGCAGCACGCCCGGGGATTCACCCCTCCACTTT. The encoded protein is CASSTPGDSPLHF.

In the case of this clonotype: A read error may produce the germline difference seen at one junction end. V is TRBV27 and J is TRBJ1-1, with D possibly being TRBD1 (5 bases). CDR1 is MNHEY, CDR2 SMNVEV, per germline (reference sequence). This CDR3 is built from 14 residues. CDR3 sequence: CASSISGANTEAFF. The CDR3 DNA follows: TGTGCCAGCAGTATATCCGGGGCGAACACTGAAGCTTTCTTT.

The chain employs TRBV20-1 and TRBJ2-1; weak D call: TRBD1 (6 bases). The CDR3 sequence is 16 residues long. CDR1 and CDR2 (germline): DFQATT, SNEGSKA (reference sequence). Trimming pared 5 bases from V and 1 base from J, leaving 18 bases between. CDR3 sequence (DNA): TGCAGTGCTTACAGGGTTACCCCGATATCCTACAATGAGCAGTTCTTC. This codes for CSAYRVTPISYNEQFF.

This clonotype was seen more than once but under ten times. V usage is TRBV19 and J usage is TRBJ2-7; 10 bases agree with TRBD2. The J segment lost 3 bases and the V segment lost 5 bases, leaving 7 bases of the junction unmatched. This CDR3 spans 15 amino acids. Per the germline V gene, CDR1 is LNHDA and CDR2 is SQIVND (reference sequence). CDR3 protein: CASSVVLAGDYEQYF. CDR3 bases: TGTGCCAGTAGTGTCGTGCTAGCGGGGGACTACGAGCAGTACTTC.

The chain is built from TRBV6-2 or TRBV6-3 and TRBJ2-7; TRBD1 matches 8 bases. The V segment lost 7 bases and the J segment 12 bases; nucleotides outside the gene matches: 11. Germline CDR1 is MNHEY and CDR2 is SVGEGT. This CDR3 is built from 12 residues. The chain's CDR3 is CASNFRTGPTYF. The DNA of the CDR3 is TGTGCCAGCAACTTTCGGACAGGGCCAACGTACTTC.

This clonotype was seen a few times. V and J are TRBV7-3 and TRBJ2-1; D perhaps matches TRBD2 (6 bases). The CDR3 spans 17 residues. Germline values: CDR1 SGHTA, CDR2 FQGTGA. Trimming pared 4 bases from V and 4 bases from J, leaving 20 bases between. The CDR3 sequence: CASSSNSRLERYNEQFF. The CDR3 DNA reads TGTGCCAGCAGCTCCAACTCTCGACTAGAACGATACAATGAGCAGTTCTTC.

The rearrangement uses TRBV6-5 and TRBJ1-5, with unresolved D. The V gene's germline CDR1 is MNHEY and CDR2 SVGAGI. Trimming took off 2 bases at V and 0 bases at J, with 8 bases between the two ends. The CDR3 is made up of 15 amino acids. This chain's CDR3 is CASSYRGNSNQPQHF. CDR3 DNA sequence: TGTGCCAGCAGTTACCGAGGGAATAGCAATCAGCCCCAGCATTTT.

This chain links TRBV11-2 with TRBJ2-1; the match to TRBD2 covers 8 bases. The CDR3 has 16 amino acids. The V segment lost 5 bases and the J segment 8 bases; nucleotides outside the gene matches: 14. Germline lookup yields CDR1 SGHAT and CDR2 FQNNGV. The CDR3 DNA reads TGTGCCAGCAGCCGCTCGGGACGAGCGGGAGAAGATGAGCAGTTCTTC. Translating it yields CASSRSGRAGEDEQFF.

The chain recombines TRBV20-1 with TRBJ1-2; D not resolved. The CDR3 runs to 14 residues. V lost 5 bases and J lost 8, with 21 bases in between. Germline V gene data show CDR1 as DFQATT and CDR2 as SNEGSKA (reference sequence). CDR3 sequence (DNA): TGCAGTGCTGACTCCAGATCAGGAGCTGGGGGCTACACCTTC. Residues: CSADSRSGAGGYTF.

CDR3 sequence reads: CSVVEPLAGGGDEQFF. In nucleotides, the CDR3 is TGCAGCGTAGTCGAACCTCTAGCGGGAGGAGGCGATGAGCAGTTCTTC. The chain carries TRBV29-1 and TRBJ2-1, with 11 nucleotides matching TRBD2. The CDR3 consists of 16 residues. Germline V CDR1 and CDR2: SQVTM, ANQGSEA. The J segment lost 8 bases and the V segment lost 6 bases, leaving 15 bases of the junction unmatched.

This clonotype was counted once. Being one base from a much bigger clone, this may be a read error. The DNA of the CDR3 is TGTGCCAGTAGTATAGATCCGGGCGGGAGAGGAAATGAGCAGTACTTC. This encodes CASSIDPGGRGNEQYF. The chain links TRBV19 to TRBJ2-1, with 7 nucleotides matching TRBD2. The tail of the sequence fits TRBJ2-7 better, so the J call may be wrong. This CDR3 contains 16 residues. Per germline, CDR1 LNHDA and CDR2 SQIVND (reference sequence).

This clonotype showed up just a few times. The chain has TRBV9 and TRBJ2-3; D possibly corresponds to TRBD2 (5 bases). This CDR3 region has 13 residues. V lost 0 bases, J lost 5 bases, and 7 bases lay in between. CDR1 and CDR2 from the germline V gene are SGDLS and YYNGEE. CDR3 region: CASSVARGDTQYF. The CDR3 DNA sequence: TGTGCCAGCAGCGTAGCCCGGGGAGATACGCAGTATTTT.

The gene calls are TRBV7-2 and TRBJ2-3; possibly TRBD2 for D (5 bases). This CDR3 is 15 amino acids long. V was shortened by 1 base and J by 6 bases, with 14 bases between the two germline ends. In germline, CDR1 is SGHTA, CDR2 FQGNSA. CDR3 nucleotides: TGTGCCAGCAGCTTAGAGGAGCGGCCAAAGGATACGCAGTATTTT. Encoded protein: CASSLEERPKDTQYF.

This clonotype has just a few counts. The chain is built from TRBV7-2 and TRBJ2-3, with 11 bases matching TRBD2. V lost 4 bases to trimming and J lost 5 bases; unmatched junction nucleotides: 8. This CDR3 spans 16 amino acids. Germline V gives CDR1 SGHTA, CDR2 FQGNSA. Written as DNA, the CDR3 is TGTGCCAGCAGCTCTAGGGTCGGGACTAGCGGAGATACGCAGTATTTT. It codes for CASSSRVGTSGDTQYF.

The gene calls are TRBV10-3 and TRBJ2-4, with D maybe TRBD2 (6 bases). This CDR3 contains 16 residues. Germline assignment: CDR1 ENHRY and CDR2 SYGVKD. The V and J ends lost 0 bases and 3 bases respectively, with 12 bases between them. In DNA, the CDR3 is TGTGCCATCAGTGAGTCGCAGTGGGAGGTCAAAAACATTCAGTACTTC. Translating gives CAISESQWEVKNIQYF.

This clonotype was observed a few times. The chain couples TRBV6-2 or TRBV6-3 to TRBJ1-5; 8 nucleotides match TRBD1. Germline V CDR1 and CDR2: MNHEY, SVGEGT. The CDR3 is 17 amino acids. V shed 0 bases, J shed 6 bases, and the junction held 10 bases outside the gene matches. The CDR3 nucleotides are TGTGCCAGCAGTTACTCGATAGGGGACAGGACGATTCAGCCCCAGCATTTT. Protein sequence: CASSYSIGDRTIQPQHF.

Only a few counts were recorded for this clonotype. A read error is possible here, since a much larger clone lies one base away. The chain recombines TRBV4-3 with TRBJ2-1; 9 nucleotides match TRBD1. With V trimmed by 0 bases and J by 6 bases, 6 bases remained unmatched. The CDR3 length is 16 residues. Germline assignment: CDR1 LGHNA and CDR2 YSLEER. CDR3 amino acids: CASSQDVGTGTNEQFF. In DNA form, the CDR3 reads TGCGCCAGCAGCCAAGATGTCGGGACAGGGACCAATGAGCAGTTCTTC.